This TCR beta chain was recovered during a study of cytomegalovirus exposure and HLA in healthy donors. Notes on the study in general: TCR beta chains numbering more than 150 were designated cytomegalovirus-associated. Usually a TCR sequence was rare, but some public TCRs were found in many donors.

Profiling relied on immunoSEQ multiplex PCR, and the TCRdb table lists in-frame clones only, not all of them. The sample has 65,000 to 75,000 clones, roughly 95% seen once; the top ten hold more than 4%. Looked up from germline, CDR1 is SGHAT and CDR2 is FQNNGV. V was trimmed by 0 bases and J by 4 bases, leaving 13 bases between them. This CDR3 has 16 residues. As regards this clone: Its antigen is not identified.

The chain uses TRBV11-2 and TRBJ2-1; D not certain. The TCR sequence derives from a woman between 18 and 30 years old in good health and CMV-seropositive. The specimen was PBMCs. For the CDR3, the DNA is TGTGCCAGCAGCTTAGAGCGCCTAGACGAGTACAATGAGCAGTTCTTC. Translation: CASSLERLDEYNEQFF.